The present TCR beta chain was sequenced within a study of cytomegalovirus exposure and HLA in healthy donors. With 60 Vbeta and 13 Jbeta primers, the PCR was carried out. Method: immunoSEQ multiplex PCR; TCRdb's copy keeps in-frame clones and lacks some. The sample lists approximately 150,000 clones; around 80% were seen once. A note on this clone: Its antigen is not identified.

CDR1 is MGHRA, CDR2 YSYEKL, per germline. The CDR3 covers 17 residues. V was cut by 1 base and J by 0 bases, with 13 bases left in between. Study findings and constraints: Earlier analysis yielded a pattern in which most TCR beta V segments were productive about 90% or about 30% of the time.

At sampling all donors were nominally healthy, likely with unrecorded immune exposures. This TCR was recovered from a female donor in good health and CMV-seronegative. Source material: PBMCs. This chain connects TRBV4-1 to TRBJ2-1, with D unresolved. The CDR3 DNA follows: TGCGCCAGCAGCCAAGTCGTAGACAAAAGCTCCTACAATGAGCAGTTCTTC. Translated, it gives CASSQVVDKSSYNEQFF.